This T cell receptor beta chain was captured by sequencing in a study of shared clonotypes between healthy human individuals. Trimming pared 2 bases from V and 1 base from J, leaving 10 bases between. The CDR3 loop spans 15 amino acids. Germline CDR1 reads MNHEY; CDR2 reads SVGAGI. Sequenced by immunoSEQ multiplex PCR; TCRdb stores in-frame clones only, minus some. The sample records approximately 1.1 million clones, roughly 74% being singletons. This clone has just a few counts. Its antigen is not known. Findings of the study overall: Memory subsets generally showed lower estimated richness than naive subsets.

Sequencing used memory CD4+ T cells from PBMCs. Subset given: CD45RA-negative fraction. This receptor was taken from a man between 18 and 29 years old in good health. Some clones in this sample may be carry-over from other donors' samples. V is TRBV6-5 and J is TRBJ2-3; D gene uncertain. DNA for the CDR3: TGTGCCAGCAGTTACAATCCTCCGGGCACAGATACGCAGTATTTT. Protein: CASSYNPPGTDTQYF.